These 10 T cell receptor beta chains were all obtained from the same sample, sequenced in a study of shared clonotypes between healthy human individuals. Only in-frame clones appear in the TCRdb table, and some are missing; sequencing was by immunoSEQ multiplex PCR. The sample lists approximately 640,000 clones, roughly 78% occurring once. Sequencing used memory CD4+ T cells sorted from blood. Described subset: CD45RA-negative fraction. Receptors were obtained from a woman aged 25 to 39 in good health.

There are a few counts of this clone. The chain uses TRBV7-3 and TRBJ2-2, with 7 bases aligning to TRBD2. CDR1 is SGHTA, CDR2 FQGTGA, per germline. This CDR3 contains 14 residues. Unmatched junction bases numbered 7, after V lost 6 bases and J lost 6 bases. The CDR3: CASSTTSQAGELFF. CDR3 DNA: TGTGCCAGCAGTACGACTAGCCAGGCCGGGGAGCTGTTTTTT.

This chain uses TRBV5-1 with TRBJ2-1; 10 bases are shared with TRBD2. The germline CDR1 and CDR2 sequences are SGHRS and YFSETQ. After removal of 4 bases from V and 7 bases from J, the junction contained 11 bases not matched to a gene. The CDR3 has 16 residues. The chain's CDR3 is CASSGGRASGSNEQFF. The CDR3 nucleotides read TGCGCCAGCAGCGGGGGTCGGGCTAGCGGGAGTAATGAGCAGTTCTTC. The full variable domain, rest sourced from reference TRBV5-1 and TRBJ2-1, is KAGVTQTPRYLIKTRGQQVTLSCSPISGHRSVSWYQQTPGQGLQFLFEYFSETQRNKGNFPGRFSGRQFSNSRSEMNVSTLELGDSALYLCASSGGRASGSNEQFFGPGTRLTVL.

The V and J genes are TRBV5-1 and TRBJ1-1; D is unresolved. Trimming cost V 2 bases and J 1 base, with 15 bases left between them. This CDR3 spans 16 amino acids. The V gene's germline CDR1 is SGHRS and CDR2 YFSETQ. This chain's CDR3 is CASSFALGVRNTEAFF. CDR3 nucleotides: TGCGCCAGCAGCTTCGCCCTTGGGGTAAGGAACACTGAAGCTTTCTTT.

The chain joins TRBV5-8 to TRBJ2-3; tentative D call: TRBD1 (5 bases). The length of the CDR3 is 14 residues. V was cut by 4 bases and J by 5 bases, with 14 bases left in between. Germline V gives CDR1 SGHTS, CDR2 YDEGEE. The DNA for the CDR3 is TGTGCCAGCAGCCGTCAGGGATTGAGAGATACGCAGTATTTT. Its protein is CASSRQGLRDTQYF.

On this clone itself: Since a much larger clone is just one base distant, this may be a read error. The chain links TRBV5-4 to TRBJ1-4; no clear D. The CDR3 totals 14 residues. Germline assignment: CDR1 SGHNT and CDR2 YYREEE (reference sequence). V was clipped by 2 bases and J by 0 bases, with 5 bases between them. CDR3 region: CASSFGATNEKLFF. CDR3 DNA: TGTGCCAGCAGCTTCGGAGCAACTAATGAAAAACTGTTTTTT. The variable domain in full, with the rest retrieved from reference TRBV5-4 and TRBJ1-4, is ETGVTQSPTHLIKTRGQQVTLRCSSQSGHNTVSWYQQALGQGPQFIFQYYREEENGRGNFPPRFSGLQFPNYSSELNVNALELDDSALYLCASSFGATNEKLFFGSGTQLSVL.

This clone has a count of ten or more. This chain uses TRBV2 with TRBJ2-7, with 8 bases lining up with TRBD2. V was clipped by 0 bases and J by 5 bases; unmatched bases: 0. The CDR3 has 13 amino acids. Germline assignment: CDR1 SNHLY and CDR2 FYNNEI. The CDR3: CASSEARGDEQYF. The CDR3 DNA is TGTGCCAGCAGTGAAGCGCGGGGGGACGAGCAGTACTTC.

The chain combines TRBV6-5 with TRBJ1-1; possible D gene TRBD1, 5 bases. CDR1 and CDR2 (germline): MNHEY, SVGAGI. The CDR3 extends over 14 amino acids. Trimming stripped 5 bases from V and 0 bases from J, with 10 bases between. CDR3 coding DNA: TGTGCCAGCAGTGTACAGGCTCTGAACACTGAAGCTTTCTTT. Translation gives CASSVQALNTEAFF.

The rearrangement joins TRBV13 to TRBJ2-3; 7 nucleotides line up with TRBD2. Germline CDR1 reads PRHDT; CDR2 reads FYEKMQ (reference sequence). The V and J ends lost 6 bases and 2 bases, in that order; junction bases with no gene match: 8. CDR3 length: 15 amino acids. The CDR3 coding sequence is TGTGCCAGCAGTTTTACTAGCGAAAACACAGATACGCAGTATTTT. This codes for CASSFTSENTDTQYF.

The chain links TRBV2 to TRBJ2-5, with D perhaps assigned TRBD1 or TRBD2 (5 bases each). The CDR3 has 14 amino acids. Trimming cost V 3 bases and J 0 bases, with 8 bases left between them. Germline V CDR1 and CDR2: SNHLY, FYNNEI. CDR3 nucleotides: TGTGCCAGCAGTGAGGGGCGGGACCAAGAGACCCAGTACTTC. It encodes CASSEGRDQETQYF.

CDR3 bases: TGTGCCAGTAGTGACCAGCGCTGGGAGCAGTTCTTC. The encoded protein is CASSDQRWEQFF. V gene TRBV19 combines with J gene TRBJ2-1; D gene uncertain. Germline V lookup: CDR1 LNHDA, CDR2 SQIVND (reference sequence). Trimming left V 5 bases short and J 10 bases short, with 12 bases between. The CDR3 runs 12 residues. Full variable domain (outside the CDR3, taken from reference TRBV19 and TRBJ2-1): DGGITQSPKYLFRKEGQNVTLSCEQNLNHDAMYWYRQDPGQGLRLIYYSQIVNDFQKGDIAEGYSVSREKKESFPLTVTSAQKNPTAFYLCASSDQRWEQFFGPGTRLTVL.